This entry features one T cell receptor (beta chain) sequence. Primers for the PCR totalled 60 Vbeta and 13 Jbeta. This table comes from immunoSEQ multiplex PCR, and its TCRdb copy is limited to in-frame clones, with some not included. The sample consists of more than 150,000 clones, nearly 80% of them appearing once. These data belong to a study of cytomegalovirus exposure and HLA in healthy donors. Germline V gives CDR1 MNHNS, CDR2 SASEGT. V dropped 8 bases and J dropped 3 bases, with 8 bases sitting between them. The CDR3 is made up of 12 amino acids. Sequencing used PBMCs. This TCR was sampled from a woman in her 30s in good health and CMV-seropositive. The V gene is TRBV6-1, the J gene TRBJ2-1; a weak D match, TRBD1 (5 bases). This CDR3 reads CASQQDYNEQFF. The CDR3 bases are TGTGCCAGCCAACAGGACTACAATGAGCAGTTCTTC.